The 10 T cell receptor beta chains below come from one sample, sequenced in a study of blood T cells in healthy people across ages. With a J-beta primer mix and a sample-barcoded 5' primer, a second PCR ran roughly 6 to 11 cycles. TCRdb redid the calling of the 5' RACE reads with MiXCR, one entry per CDR3 protein. The table has roughly 1,500,000 distinct CDR3 sequences, roughly 32% seen once. Sequenced material: blood. These receptors were collected from a woman aged 25 to 45 in good health.

This clonotype has only a few counts. The V call is TRBV20-1, the J call TRBJ2-3; TRBD2 aligns across 14 bases. Trimming took 3 bases from V and 0 from J; bases not matched to a gene: 5. CDR3 length equals 17 residues. The germline CDR1 and CDR2 sequences are DFQATT and SNEGSKA (reference sequence). The CDR3, as DNA: TGCAGTGCTAGGGGACTAGCGGGGGCCTATAGCACAGATACGCAGTATTTT. The encoded protein is CSARGLAGAYSTDTQYF.

V usage is TRBV7-9 and J usage is TRBJ1-2; the D gene is possibly TRBD1 (6 bases). Germline V gives CDR1 SEHNR, CDR2 FQNEAQ (reference sequence). The V end lost 5 bases, the J end lost 1 base, and 8 bases lay between the germline ends. The CDR3 totals 13 residues. CDR3 nucleotides: TGTGCCAGCAGCCGACAGGATAACTATGGCTACACCTTC. Translation gives CASSRQDNYGYTF.

This clonotype was counted ten times or more. The rearrangement links TRBV20-1 to TRBJ2-7; TRBD2 matches at 7 bases. Germline V gene sequence: CDR1 DFQATT, CDR2 SNEGSKA (reference sequence). The CDR3 totals 15 residues. The trim removed 6 bases at V and 4 bases at J, leaving 15 bases unmatched. In DNA, the CDR3 is TGCAGTGCCTTCGACCCAGGACTAGGAACGTACGAGCAGTACTTC. Residues: CSAFDPGLGTYEQYF.

The V gene is TRBV21-1, the J gene TRBJ2-3; the DNA was not used to check the table's D call, TRBD1. TRBV21-1 represents a pseudogene. This CDR3 spans 16 amino acids. CDR3 protein: CASSKALRGSTDTQYF. The CDR3 nucleotides are TGTGCCAGCAGCAAAGCGCTCAGGGGTAGCACAGATACGCAGTATTTT.

Many counts were recorded for this clonotype. The J gene is TRBJ1-1, the V gene TRBV4-1; D is unresolved. Trimming stripped 1 base from V and 4 bases from J, with 7 bases between. This CDR3 is 13 amino acids long. Germline CDR1 and CDR2: MGHRA and YSYEKL. CDR3 sequence: CASSQVAGTEAFF. The CDR3 bases are TGCGCCAGCAGCCAAGTGGCCGGCACTGAAGCTTTCTTT.

V and J are TRBV6-2 or TRBV6-3 and TRBJ2-5; TRBD2 is a possible D gene (6 bases). Germline V gene lookup returns CDR1 MNHEY and CDR2 SVGEGT. The CDR3 length is 15 residues. Trimming took 0 bases from V and 6 from J, leaving 14 bases between them. The CDR3 DNA reads TGTGCCAGCAGTTACTCGTCGGGGACTGACAAGACCCAGTACTTC. This translates into CASSYSSGTDKTQYF.

The chain couples TRBV27 to TRBJ2-3; TRBD1 aligns across 7 bases. There are 12 residues in the CDR3. V dropped 7 bases and J dropped 4; count of bases not matched to a gene: 2. Germline loops: CDR1 MNHEY, CDR2 SMNVEV (reference sequence). The CDR3 protein is CASKGAADTQYF. The CDR3 DNA reads TGTGCCAGCAAGGGGGCAGCAGATACGCAGTATTTT.

The V call is TRBV20-1, the J call TRBJ2-7; TRBD1 might be the D (6 bases). The V end lost 5 bases, the J end lost 5 bases, and 16 bases lay between the germline ends. The germline V gene encodes CDR1 DFQATT and CDR2 SNEGSKA (reference sequence). The CDR3 loop spans 13 amino acids. CDR3 in amino acids: CSALGVPGDEQYF. In DNA form, the CDR3 reads TGCAGTGCTCTCGGGGTCCCAGGGGACGAGCAGTACTTC.

The table lists this clonotype with a count of one. The rearrangement links TRBV20-1 to TRBJ2-1, with 9 positions matching TRBD2. Germline CDR1 and CDR2: DFQATT and SNEGSKA (reference sequence). This CDR3 is built from 15 residues. The J segment lost 7 bases and the V segment lost 0 bases, leaving 7 bases of the junction unmatched. This CDR3 is CSARDGLRGGNEQFF. The CDR3 DNA reads as TGCAGTGCTAGAGATGGGTTGCGGGGGGGGAATGAGCAGTTCTTC.

V gene TRBV11-1 combines with J gene TRBJ1-1, with unresolved D. The CDR3 has 17 amino acids. V gave up 0 bases and J gave up 0 bases, with 14 bases separating them. Germline V gene lookup returns CDR1 SGHAT and CDR2 FQDESV (reference sequence). For the CDR3, the DNA is TGTGCCAGCAGCTTAGCAGGAAGTAGGCGTATGAACACTGAAGCTTTCTTT. Translated, it gives CASSLAGSRRMNTEAFF.